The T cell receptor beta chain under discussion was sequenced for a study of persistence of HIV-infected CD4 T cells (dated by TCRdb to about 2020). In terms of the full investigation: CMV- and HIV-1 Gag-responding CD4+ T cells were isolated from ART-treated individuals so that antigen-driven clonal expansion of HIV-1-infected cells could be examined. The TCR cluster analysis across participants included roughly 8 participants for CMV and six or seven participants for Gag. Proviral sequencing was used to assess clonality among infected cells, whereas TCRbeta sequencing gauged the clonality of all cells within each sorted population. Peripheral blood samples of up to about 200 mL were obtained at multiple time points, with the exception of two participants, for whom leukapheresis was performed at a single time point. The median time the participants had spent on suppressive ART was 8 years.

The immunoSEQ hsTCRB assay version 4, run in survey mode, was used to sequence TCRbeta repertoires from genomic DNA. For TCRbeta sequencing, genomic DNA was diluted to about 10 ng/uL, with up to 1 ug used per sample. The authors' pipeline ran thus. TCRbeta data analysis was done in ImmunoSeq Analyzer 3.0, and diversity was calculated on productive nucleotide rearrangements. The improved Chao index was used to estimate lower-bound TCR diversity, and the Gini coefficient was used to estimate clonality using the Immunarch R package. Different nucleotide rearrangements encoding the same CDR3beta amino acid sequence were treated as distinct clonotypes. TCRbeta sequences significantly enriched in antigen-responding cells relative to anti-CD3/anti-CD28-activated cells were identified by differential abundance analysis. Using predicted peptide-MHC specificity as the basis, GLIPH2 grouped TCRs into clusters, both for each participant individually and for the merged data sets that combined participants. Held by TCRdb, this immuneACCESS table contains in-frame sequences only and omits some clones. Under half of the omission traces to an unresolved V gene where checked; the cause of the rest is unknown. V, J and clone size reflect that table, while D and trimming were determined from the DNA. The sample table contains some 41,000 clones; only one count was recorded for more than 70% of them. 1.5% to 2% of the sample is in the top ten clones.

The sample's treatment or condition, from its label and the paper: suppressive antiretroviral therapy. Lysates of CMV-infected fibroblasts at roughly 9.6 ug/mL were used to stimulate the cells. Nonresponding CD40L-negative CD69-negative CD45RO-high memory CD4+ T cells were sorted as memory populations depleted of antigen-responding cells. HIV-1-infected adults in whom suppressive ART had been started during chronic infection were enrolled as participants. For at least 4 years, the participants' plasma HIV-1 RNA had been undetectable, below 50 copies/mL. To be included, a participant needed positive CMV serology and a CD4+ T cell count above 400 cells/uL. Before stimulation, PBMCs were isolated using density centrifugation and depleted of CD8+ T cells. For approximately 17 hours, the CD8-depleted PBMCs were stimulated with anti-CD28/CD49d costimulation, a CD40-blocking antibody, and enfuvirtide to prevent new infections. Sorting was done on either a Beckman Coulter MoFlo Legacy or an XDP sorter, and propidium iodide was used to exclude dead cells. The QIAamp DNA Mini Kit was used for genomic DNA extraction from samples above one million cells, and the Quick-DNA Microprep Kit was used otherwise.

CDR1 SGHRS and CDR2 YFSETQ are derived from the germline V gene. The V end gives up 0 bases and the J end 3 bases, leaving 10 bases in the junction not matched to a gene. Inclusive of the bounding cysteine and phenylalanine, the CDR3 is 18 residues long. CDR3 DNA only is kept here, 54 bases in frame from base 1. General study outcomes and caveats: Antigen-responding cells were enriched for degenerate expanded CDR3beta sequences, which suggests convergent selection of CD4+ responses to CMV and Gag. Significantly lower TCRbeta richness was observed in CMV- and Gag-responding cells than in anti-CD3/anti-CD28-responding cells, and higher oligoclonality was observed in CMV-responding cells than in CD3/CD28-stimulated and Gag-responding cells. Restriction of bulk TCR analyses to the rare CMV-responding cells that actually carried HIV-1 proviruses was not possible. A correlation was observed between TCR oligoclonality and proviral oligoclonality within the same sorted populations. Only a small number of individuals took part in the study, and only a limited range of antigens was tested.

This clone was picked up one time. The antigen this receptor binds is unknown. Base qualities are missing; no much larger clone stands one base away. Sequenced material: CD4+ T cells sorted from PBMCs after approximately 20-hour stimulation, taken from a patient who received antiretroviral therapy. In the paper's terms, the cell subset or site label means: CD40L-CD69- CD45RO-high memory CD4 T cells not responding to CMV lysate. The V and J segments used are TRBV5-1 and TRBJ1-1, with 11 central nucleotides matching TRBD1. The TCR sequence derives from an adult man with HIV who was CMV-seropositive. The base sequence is TGCGCCAGCAGCTTGGGGACAGGGGGCGCCGGAGTGGACACTGAAGCTTTCTTT. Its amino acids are CASSLGTGGAGVDTEAFF.